A selection of T cell receptor beta chains follows, all from one sample in a study of CD8 T cells in ankylosing spondylitis. TCRdb analysed the 5' RACE reads with MiXCR anew, one entry per CDR3 protein. The sample records 100,000 to 150,000 distinct CDR3 sequences, around 9.7% being singletons. Material for sequencing was blood, either unsorted or a sorted T cell fraction (not recorded which). All receptors come from a male donor with ankylosing spondylitis or in good health (not recorded which). The CDR3 runs from the conserved cysteine through the conserved F or W. D genes are given only for firm matches. Not all rows give a size; the values are once, few, many and, for expanded clones, a class.

>many|TRBV29-1|TRBJ1-2|NA
CSVQRESNYGYTF
TGCAGCGTTCAGCGGGAAAGTAACTATGGCTACACCTTC
>NA|TRBV5-1|TRBJ2-1|NA
CASSAGQRTYNEQFF
TGCGCCAGCAGCGCGGGACAGAGGACCTACAATGAGCAGTTCTTC
>many|TRBV2|TRBJ2-7|NA
CASSPRSLLYEQYF
TGTGCCAGCAGTCCTCGGAGCCTCCTTTACGAGCAGTACTTC
>many|TRBV12-3/TRBV12-4|TRBJ2-7|NA
CASSSRYEQYF
TGTGCCAGCAGTTCCCGGTACGAGCAGTACTTC
>NA|TRBV12-3/TRBV12-4|TRBJ1-1|NA
CASSRHLPNTEAFF
TGTGCCAGCAGCCGACACCTCCCAAACACTGAAGCTTTCTTT
>NA|TRBV7-8|TRBJ2-1|TRBD2
CASRSGLAGRYNEQFF
TGTGCCAGCAGATCCGGACTAGCGGGAAGATACAATGAGCAGTTCTTC
>many|TRBV5-6|TRBJ2-5|NA
CASSLALGGETQYF
TGTGCCAGCAGCTTGGCCTTGGGTGGGGAGACCCAGTACTTC
>many|TRBV20-1|TRBJ2-1|TRBD2
CSAFAPAQTSGEYNEQFF
TGCAGTGCTTTCGCCCCAGCTCAGACTAGCGGAGAGTACAATGAGCAGTTCTTC
>many|TRBV20-1|TRBJ2-7|NA
CSARDPGYSEQYF
TGCAGTGCTAGAGATCCAGGCTACTCCGAGCAGTACTTC
>many|TRBV5-5|TRBJ2-1|TRBD2
CASSRSGTSSPHQFF
TGTGCCAGCAGTAGGTCCGGGACTAGCTCCCCCCACCAGTTCTTC
>many|TRBV6-5|TRBJ2-2|NA
CASSYDGTANTGELFF
TGTGCCAGCAGTTACGACGGGACTGCGAACACCGGGGAGCTGTTTTTT
>many|TRBV7-2|TRBJ2-1|TRBD1
CASSPTGTGYVNEQFF
TGTGCCAGCAGCCCAACCGGGACAGGGTACGTGAATGAGCAGTTCTTC
>many|TRBV20-1|TRBJ2-7|TRBD1
CSARSQGAVYEQYF
TGCAGTGCTAGAAGCCAGGGGGCGGTCTACGAGCAGTACTTC
>many|TRBV7-2|TRBJ2-7|TRBD2
CASSLSGTSSYEQYF
TGTGCCAGCAGCCTTAGCGGGACTAGCTCCTACGAGCAGTACTTC
>many|TRBV20-1|TRBJ1-1|NA
CSARGDRRNTEAFF
TGCAGTGCTAGGGGCGACAGGAGGAACACTGAAGCTTTCTTT
>NA|TRBV24-1|TRBJ2-1|NA
CATHPGGSSYNEQFF
TGTGCCACCCACCCAGGGGGGAGCTCCTACAATGAGCAGTTCTTC
>many|TRBV20-1|TRBJ1-2|TRBD1
CSFHSMWTGWYGYTF
TGCAGTTTTCATAGTATGTGGACAGGGTGGTATGGCTACACCTTC
>NA|TRBV20-1|TRBJ2-7|NA
CSATDNSYEQYF
TGCAGTGCCACGGACAACTCCTACGAGCAGTACTTC
>many|TRBV27|TRBJ2-3|NA
CASSLGRGIDTQYF
TGTGCCAGCAGTTTAGGTCGAGGGATAGATACGCAGTATTTT
>many|TRBV20-1|TRBJ2-6|NA
CSARPEFGSSGANVLTF
TGCAGTGCTAGACCCGAATTTGGGTCCTCTGGGGCCAACGTCCTGACTTTC
>few|TRBV5-1|TRBJ2-1|NA
CASSLFPSSYNEQFF
TGCGCCAGCAGCCTCTTTCCAAGCTCCTACAATGAGCAGTTCTTC
>many|TRBV28|TRBJ2-1|TRBD1
CASFAGGSYNEQFF
TGTGCCAGCTTTGCAGGGGGATCCTACAATGAGCAGTTCTTC
>many|TRBV5-1|TRBJ1-1|TRBD1
CASSRTGGEVNEAFF
TGCGCCAGCAGCAGAACAGGGGGCGAGGTTAATGAAGCTTTCTTT
>few|TRBV7-3|TRBJ2-1|TRBD2
CASSPLAGGPRNEQFF
TGTGCCAGCAGCCCCTTAGCGGGAGGGCCGAGGAATGAGCAGTTCTTC
>many|TRBV12-3/TRBV12-4|TRBJ2-7|NA
CASSAGTARLEF
TGTGCCAGCAGTGCGGGGACGGCGCGTCTTGAGTTC
>many|TRBV7-9|TRBJ2-3|TRBD2
CASTVAGVADTQYF
TGTGCCAGCACCGTAGCGGGAGTCGCAGATACGCAGTATTTT
>many|TRBV5-1|TRBJ2-2|NA
CASSFWSGTGELFF
TGCGCCAGCAGCTTTTGGTCGGGCACCGGGGAGCTGTTTTTT
>many|TRBV29-1|TRBJ1-1|NA
CSVASGGAFF
TGCAGCGTTGCTTCCGGGGGAGCTTTCTTT
>NA|TRBV7-2|TRBJ2-1|NA
CASRQLRYNEQFF
TGTGCCAGCAGACAACTGAGGTACAATGAGCAGTTCTTC
>many|TRBV20-1|TRBJ2-7|NA
CSARDMGVAYEQYF
TGCAGTGCTAGAGATATGGGGGTTGCCTACGAGCAGTACTTC
>many|TRBV18|TRBJ2-1|TRBD2
CASSKTSGGSYNEQFF
TGTGCCAGCTCAAAAACTAGCGGGGGCTCCTACAATGAGCAGTTCTTC
>few|TRBV2|TRBJ2-7|NA
CASSATASYEQYF
TGTGCCAGCAGTGCGACAGCCTCCTACGAGCAGTACTTC
>many|TRBV7-3|TRBJ1-4|NA
CASSLYQGRPEKLFF
TGTGCCAGCAGCTTATATCAGGGTAGGCCCGAAAAACTGTTTTTT
>many|TRBV7-8|TRBJ2-1|TRBD1
CASSLAGQGVWFF
TGTGCCAGCAGCTTAGCGGGACAGGGTGTTTGGTTCTTC
>many|TRBV19|TRBJ2-1|NA
CASRGSNEQFF
TGTGCCAGCCGGGGTAGCAATGAGCAGTTCTTC
>many|TRBV29-1|TRBJ2-1|TRBD2
CSVLGASGGYNEQFF
TGCAGCGTCCTAGGGGCTAGCGGGGGGTACAATGAGCAGTTCTTC
>few|TRBV12-3/TRBV12-4|TRBJ2-1|NA
CASSLDIGSYNEQFF
TGTGCCAGCAGCCTTGATATAGGCTCCTACAATGAGCAGTTCTTC
>many|TRBV5-1|TRBJ2-7|TRBD2
CASSLTSEDYYEQYF
TGCGCCAGCAGCTTGACTAGCGAAGACTACTACGAGCAGTACTTC
>few|TRBV29-1|TRBJ2-7|TRBD1
CSVEGTGAYEQYF
TGCAGCGTTGAGGGGACAGGGGCCTACGAGCAGTACTTC
>many|TRBV7-2|TRBJ2-7|NA
CASSRQANYEQYF
TGTGCCAGCAGCCGACAGGCGAACTACGAGCAGTACTTC
>many|TRBV20-1|TRBJ2-3|NA
CSAEPGDQPDTQYF
TGCAGTGCCGAGCCAGGGGATCAACCAGATACGCAGTATTTT
>few|TRBV25-1|TRBJ2-7|NA
CASSEGWASNHEQYF
TGTGCCAGCAGTGAAGGATGGGCTAGTAACCACGAGCAGTACTTC
>many|TRBV5-1|TRBJ2-5|NA
CASSPSASIGPQYF
TGCGCCAGCAGCCCCTCAGCTTCTATAGGGCCCCAGTACTTC
>many|TRBV12-3/TRBV12-4|TRBJ2-3|NA
CASSLGASSDTQYF
TGTGCCAGCAGTTTAGGGGCATCGTCAGATACGCAGTATTTT
>NA|TRBV7-6|TRBJ2-5|NA
CASSLAGFETQYF
TGTGCCAGCAGCTTAGCGGGTTTTGAGACCCAGTACTTC
>many|TRBV7-2|TRBJ2-1|NA
CASSFDTNEQFF
TGTGCCAGCAGCTTTGATACAAATGAGCAGTTCTTC
>many|TRBV29-1|TRBJ2-1|NA
CSVRDSYLNEQFF
TGCAGCGTAAGGGATAGCTACCTCAATGAGCAGTTCTTC
>NA|TRBV6-1|TRBJ2-7|NA
CASSERAGVYEQYF
TGTGCCAGCAGTGAACGGGCAGGGGTCTACGAGCAGTACTTC
>NA|TRBV19|TRBJ2-7|NA
CASSTQAIGYEQYF
TGTGCCAGTAGCACACAAGCGATCGGCTACGAGCAGTACTTC